Described below is a single T cell receptor (beta chain) sequence and its context. It lacks a known antigen. No quality values exist for individual bases; no much larger clone is one base distant. CD4+ T cells from unexposed donors were collected before the COVID-19 pandemic (2011-2018). The EasySep CD4+ T cell isolation kit was used to isolate CD4+ T cells once the cultures had run for roughly eleven days. As far as cell numbers permitted, CD4+ T cells from unexposed donors were tested for reactivity against SARS-CoV-2 S and N as well as four spike pools from common cold coronaviruses. Approximately 2.1 million PBMCs per well were cultured in IMDM with approximately 4.8% human AB serum and 9.5 to 10 IU/ml IL-2. Half of the culture medium was replaced with fresh IL-2-containing medium on days 3 and 7. Each peptide culture condition was generally run in triplicate replicate wells. Leukapheresis product for the unexposed donors was purchased commercially. PBMCs were isolated from leukapheresis product or whole blood by Ficoll-Paque PLUS gradient centrifugation. PBMCs were either cryopreserved at -140°C or used fresh in the expansion assay. The QIAamp Micro DNA Kit was used to extract genomic DNA from the CD4+ T cells.

Trimming at the junction amounts to 4 bases on V and 4 bases on J, and the germline ends lie 7 bases apart. CDR1 and CDR2 are read off the germline V gene (reference sequence) as LGHDT and YNNKEL. The CDR3 spans 13 residues, from the cysteine through the phenylalanine. The entry retains the CDR3 DNA only, 39 bases that are in frame from base 1. The data originate from a study of CD4 T cells in relation to SARS-CoV-2 and coronaviruses (dated by TCRdb to 2020 to 2022). About the study as a whole: In the ViraFEST assay, PBMCs were cultured with antigen for 9 to 10 days, after which TCR beta CDR3s were sequenced to identify clonal expansions specific to the antigen. Expansion assays from other donors in the study were sequenced with a different, Illumina-based TCR-beta assay. An HIV-1 Nef peptide pool or a no-peptide culture served as the negative reference condition. Using patient-derived lymphoblastoid cell lines, the shared crossreactive spike epitopes were mapped to their HLA restriction. At the level of individual TCR clonotypes, the study evaluated whether memory CD4+ T cells crossreact between the spike proteins of SARS-CoV-2 and those of common cold coronaviruses. The Adaptive Biotechnologies TCR-sequencing kit was used to sequence samples from three pre-COVID donors and the naive versus memory experiments, while other data came from Illumina-based sequencing.

The library was made by the immunoSEQ multiplex PCR assay. The authors processed their data as follows. During preprocessing, nonproductive sequences were discarded, as were any CDR3s that did not begin with C, did not end with F or W, or were shorter than 7 amino acids. Antigen-specific clonotypes were called with the MANAFEST web app on the basis of expansion relative to the reference and to other culture wells. A clone counted as positive if significantly expanded in 2 of 3 replicate wells versus the reference culture at FDR below 0.05. A further requirement for positive clones was significant expansion compared with all other tandem wells, along with an odds ratio above 5. CDR3 homology was quantified as pairwise Levenshtein distance, calculated with the stringdist R package after three terminal residues were trimmed from each end. TCRdb holds this immuneACCESS table with in-frame rearrangements only. Some clones are missing; in checked studies, unresolved V genes explain under half, and the rest has no known cause. The V and J calls and clone size are taken from that table; D and trimming were inferred from the DNA. The sample records 25,000 to 30,000 clones, more than 60% of which are singletons. Around 9.3% of the sample lies in the top ten.

Summary of the overall study and its limitations: About 65% of donors had memory CD4+ clonotypes that crossrecognized SARS-CoV-2 and at least one common cold coronavirus spike. Crossreactivity analysis centred on spike protein, so crossreactivity against other viral proteins was not assessed. Crossreactive clones showed significantly weaker SARS-CoV-2-driven expansion than monoreactive clones, consistent with antigenic imprinting. Because no donor provided both pre-pandemic and post-infection samples, tracing the source of pre-existing responses was limited. The study was constrained by small numbers of patients and of tested TCRs.

The sequence came from a human donor in good health. The chain is made from TRBV3-1 (or the pseudogene TRBV3-2) and TRBJ2-2; the D gene cannot be resolved reliably. Material for sequencing was CD4+ T cells from PBMCs, cultured in vitro. The CDR3 is CASSPLATGELFF. The DNA sequence reads TGTGCCAGCAGCCCCCTCGCCACCGGGGAGCTGTTTTTT.